These T cell receptor beta chains were read from a single sample in a study of blood T cell repertoires in COVID-19. Clones were read by immunoSEQ multiplex PCR, and TCRdb kept only the in-frame ones, dropping some. The top ten clones hold under 4% of a sample with some 530,000 clones, 80% to 90% of them seen once. Material: peripheral blood. These receptors were collected from a human donor in a cohort sampled during active COVID-19. Both conserved end residues are part of each CDR3. Each record gives: V gene, J gene, CDR3 protein.

v_call: TRBV18
j_call: TRBJ1-3
cdr3_aa: CASSQDRVSSGNTIYF

v_call: TRBV30
j_call: TRBJ1-2
cdr3_aa: CAWSVPGGWQGYTF

v_call: TRBV27
j_call: TRBJ2-5
cdr3_aa: CASSPLGQGLETQYF

v_call: TRBV7-9
j_call: TRBJ1-1
cdr3_aa: CASSWTGVSMNTEAFF

v_call: TRBV19
j_call: TRBJ2-7
cdr3_aa: CASSKGGQTFYEQYF

v_call: TRBV19
j_call: TRBJ2-1
cdr3_aa: CASSLWTGESYNEQFF

v_call: TRBV13
j_call: TRBJ2-3
cdr3_aa: CASSLEAGGGDTQYF

v_call: TRBV24-1
j_call: TRBJ2-7
cdr3_aa: CATSDQGAHEQYF

v_call: TRBV7-2
j_call: TRBJ1-5
cdr3_aa: CASSPEINQPQHF

v_call: TRBV7-3
j_call: TRBJ2-3
cdr3_aa: CASSLTPRVAGGDTQYF

v_call: TRBV28
j_call: TRBJ1-6
cdr3_aa: CASSFTGGSSYNSPLHF